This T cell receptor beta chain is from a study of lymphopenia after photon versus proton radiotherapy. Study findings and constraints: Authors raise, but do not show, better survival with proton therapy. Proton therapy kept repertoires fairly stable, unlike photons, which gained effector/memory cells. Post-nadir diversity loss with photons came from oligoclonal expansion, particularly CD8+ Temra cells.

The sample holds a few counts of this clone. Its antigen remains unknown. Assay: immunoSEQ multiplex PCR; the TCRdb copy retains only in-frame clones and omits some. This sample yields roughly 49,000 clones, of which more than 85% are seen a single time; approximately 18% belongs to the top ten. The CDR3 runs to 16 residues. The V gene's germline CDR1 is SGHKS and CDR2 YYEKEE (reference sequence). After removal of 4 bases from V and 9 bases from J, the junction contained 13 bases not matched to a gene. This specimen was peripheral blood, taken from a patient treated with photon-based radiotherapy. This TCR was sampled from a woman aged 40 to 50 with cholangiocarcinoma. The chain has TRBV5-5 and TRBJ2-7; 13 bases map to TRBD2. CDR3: CASSPPPGTSGTGQYF. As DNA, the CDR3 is TGTGCCAGCAGCCCGCCCCCGGGGACTAGCGGGACGGGGCAGTACTTC.